This TCR beta chain was documented in a study of blood T cell repertoires in COVID-19. Across the study: Sample material is recorded as cDNA or gDNA derived from T cells, B-cell-depleted T cells, or PBMCs.

TCRdb's table, derived via immunoSEQ multiplex PCR, lists solely in-frame clones and lacks some. The sample has over 200,000 clones; 75% to 90% are singletons. The V end lost 3 bases, the J end lost 5 bases, and 20 bases lay between the germline ends. This CDR3 has 17 amino acids. From germline, CDR1 is LGHNA and CDR2 YSLEER. V usage is TRBV4-3 and J usage is TRBJ2-1; possibly TRBD1 for D (5 bases). The TCR originated in a young man with COVID-19, enrolled during active disease. The sequencing input was peripheral blood. The CDR3: CASSQVQGVPSHNEQFF. DNA for the CDR3: TGCGCCAGCAGCCAGGTACAAGGGGTCCCTTCACACAATGAGCAGTTCTTC.